Each of the 15 T cell receptor beta chains below was sequenced from the same sample in a study of blood T cell repertoires in COVID-19. TCRdb's copy holds only in-frame clones and misses some; the assay was immunoSEQ multiplex PCR. The sample has 65,000 or so clones, more than 55% seen once; the top ten hold 51%. Sequenced input: PBMCs or T cells enriched from blood (not recorded which). Every receptor here comes from a woman aged 60 to 75 who had been exposed to COVID-19.

The rearrangement joins TRBV7-6 to TRBJ1-1; 7 positions match TRBD1. Germline V CDR1 and CDR2: SGHVS, FNYEAQ. There are 15 residues in the CDR3. J was trimmed by 10 bases and V by 5 bases; bases with no gene match: 16. The CDR3 nucleotides read TGTGCCAGCAGCCCGATATACTCGACAGGGCGTTTAGCTTTCTTT. Protein sequence: CASSPIYSTGRLAFF.

Here the CDR3 DNA reads TGCAGCGTTGAGGGACTAGCGGGAGTCGAGACCCAGTACTTC. Protein: CSVEGLAGVETQYF. The genes are TRBV29-1 and TRBJ2-5; TRBD2 matches 14 bases. Germline CDR1 reads SQVTM; CDR2 reads ANQGSEA. Unmatched junction bases numbered 2, after V lost 3 bases and J lost 5 bases. CDR3 size: 14 residues.

The J gene is TRBJ1-2, the V gene TRBV5-1; 7 nucleotides line up with TRBD1. CDR1 and CDR2 (germline): SGHRS, YFSETQ. V shed 2 bases, J shed 5 bases, and the junction held 3 bases outside the gene matches. The CDR3 covers 13 residues. This CDR3 is CASSLRQGYGYTF. The CDR3, as DNA: TGCGCCAGCAGCTTAAGACAGGGTTATGGCTACACCTTC.

V and J are TRBV2 and TRBJ1-1; the D gene is possibly TRBD1 (5 bases). Trimming pared 6 bases from V and 9 bases from J, leaving 23 bases between. The CDR3 is 15 residues long. Looked up from germline, CDR1 is SNHLY and CDR2 is FYNNEI. The CDR3 DNA is TGTGCCAGCAGCGATCAGGGAAGGCGACCGGGTAAAGCTTTCTTT. Translation gives CASSDQGRRPGKAFF.

This rearrangement joins TRBV5-4 to TRBJ1-6; 9 bases are shared with TRBD1. V shed 4 bases, J shed 8 bases, and the junction held 7 bases outside the gene matches. This CDR3 has 15 amino acids. Germline V gives CDR1 SGHNT, CDR2 YYREEE (reference sequence). This chain's CDR3 is CASSTGDRVDSPLHF. Here the CDR3 DNA reads TGTGCCAGCAGCACAGGGGACAGGGTTGATTCACCCCTCCACTTT.

This rearrangement joins TRBV28 to TRBJ2-2; 8 bases agree with TRBD1. The CDR3 loop spans 15 amino acids. CDR1 MDHEN and CDR2 SYDVKM come from the germline V gene. V lost 6 bases, J lost 5 bases, and 8 bases stayed unmatched. CDR3 bases: TGTGCCAGCAGCGAAGGGACAGGTCCTACCGGGGAGCTGTTTTTT. Protein product: CASSEGTGPTGELFF.

This clone has at least ten counts. The chain employs TRBV28 and TRBJ2-7; TRBD1 agrees at 8 bases. CDR3 length equals 17 residues. V trimming: 3 bases; J trimming: 2 bases; junction bases outside the gene matches: 12. Germline V CDR1 and CDR2: MDHEN, SYDVKM. CDR3 sequence: CASSLRTGNLLPYEQYF. The DNA of the CDR3 is TGTGCCAGCAGTTTGCGGACAGGGAACCTCCTACCCTACGAGCAGTACTTC.

This clone was seen a few times. The chain employs TRBV6-5 and TRBJ1-1; no definite D call. Per the germline V gene, CDR1 is MNHEY and CDR2 is SVGAGI. Trimming removed 2 bases from V and 3 bases from J, with 7 bases in between. This CDR3 region has 13 residues. CDR3 DNA sequence: TGTGCCAGCAGTTACGGGAGGGACACTGAAGCTTTCTTT. Translating it yields CASSYGRDTEAFF.

The CDR3 nucleotides read TGTGCCAGCAGCAGGCCTCTAGCGGGAGAATCAGATACGCAGTATTTT. Protein sequence: CASSRPLAGESDTQYF. This chain connects TRBV5-4 to TRBJ2-3, with TRBD2 identical over 10 bases. CDR1 and CDR2 from the germline V gene are SGHNT and YYREEE (reference sequence). This CDR3 spans 16 amino acids. J was trimmed by 4 bases and V by 4 bases; bases with no gene match: 9. Full variable domain (outside the CDR3, taken from reference TRBV5-4 and TRBJ2-3): ETGVTQSPTHLIKTRGQQVTLRCSSQSGHNTVSWYQQALGQGPQFIFQYYREEENGRGNFPPRFSGLQFPNYSSELNVNALELDDSALYLCASSRPLAGESDTQYFGPGTRLTVL.

The chain couples TRBV4-1 to TRBJ2-2; D is uncertain. The CDR3 consists of 15 residues. The V gene's germline CDR1 is MGHRA and CDR2 YSYEKL. Deletions cut 5 bases from V and 0 bases from J, with 10 bases between. The CDR3 DNA reads as TGCGCCAGCAGCGTAGCACCCTCGAACACCGGGGAGCTGTTTTTT. It yields the protein CASSVAPSNTGELFF.

The chain carries TRBV7-2 and TRBJ2-5; a weak D match, TRBD2 (6 bases). With 1 base removed from V and 5 bases from J, the gap between germline ends came to 11 bases. The length of the CDR3 is 14 residues. The germline V gene encodes CDR1 SGHTA and CDR2 FQGNSA. CDR3 in amino acids: CASSLDTSSETQYF. The CDR3, as DNA: TGTGCCAGCAGCTTAGATACTAGCTCGGAGACCCAGTACTTC.

CDR3 bases: TGTGCCAGCAGCTTTTTACAGGGGCTAAATACGGTGAACACTGAAGCTTTCTTT. It encodes CASSFLQGLNTVNTEAFF. The gene calls are TRBV7-8 and TRBJ1-1; TRBD1 matches 7 bases. CDR1 and CDR2 (germline): SGHVS, FQNEAQ. V lost 3 bases, J lost 0 bases, and 13 bases stayed unmatched. The CDR3 has 18 amino acids.

The chain joins TRBV24-1 to TRBJ1-3; 7 bases are a match to TRBD1. This CDR3 contains 17 residues. J gave up 0 bases and V 4 bases, and 8 bases lay outside the gene matches. Per the germline V gene, CDR1 is KGHDR and CDR2 is SFDVKD. Written as DNA, the CDR3 is TGTGCCACCAGTGAGCTACAGGGGTTTCTCTCTGGAAACACCATATATTTT. Translated: CATSELQGFLSGNTIYF.

This clone was seen once. The V call is TRBV19, the J call TRBJ2-2; TRBD2 is a possible D gene (6 bases). V was shortened by 3 bases and J by 8 bases, with 13 bases between the two germline ends. Germline CDR1 LNHDA, CDR2 SQIVND (reference sequence). The CDR3 length is 14 residues. Here the CDR3 reads CASSILTGDGELFF. The CDR3 DNA reads as TGTGCCAGTAGTATTCTAACGGGGGATGGGGAGCTGTTTTTT.

The chain has TRBV7-2 and TRBJ2-3; 11 nucleotides line up with TRBD2. The V gene end was trimmed by 0 bases and the J gene end by 1 base; junction bases not matched to a gene: 12. Germline CDR1 is SGHTA and CDR2 is FQGNSA. The CDR3 has 20 amino acids. CDR3 amino acids: CASSLAAGLAGGYRTDTQYF. CDR3 bases: TGTGCCAGCAGCTTAGCTGCGGGTCTAGCGGGGGGCTACCGCACAGATACGCAGTATTTT.